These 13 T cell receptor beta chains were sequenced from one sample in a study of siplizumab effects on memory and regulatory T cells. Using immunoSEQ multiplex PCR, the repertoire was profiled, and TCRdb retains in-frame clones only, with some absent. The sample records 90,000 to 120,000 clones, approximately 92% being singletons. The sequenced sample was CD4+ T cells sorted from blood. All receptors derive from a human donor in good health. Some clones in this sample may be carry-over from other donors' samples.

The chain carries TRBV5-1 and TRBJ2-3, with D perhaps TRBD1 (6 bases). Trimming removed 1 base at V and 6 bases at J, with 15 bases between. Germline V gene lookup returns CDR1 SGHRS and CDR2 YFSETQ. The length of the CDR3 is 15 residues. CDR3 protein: CASSLQGGHIDTQYF. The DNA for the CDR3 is TGCGCCAGCAGCTTGCAAGGGGGACACATTGATACGCAGTATTTT.

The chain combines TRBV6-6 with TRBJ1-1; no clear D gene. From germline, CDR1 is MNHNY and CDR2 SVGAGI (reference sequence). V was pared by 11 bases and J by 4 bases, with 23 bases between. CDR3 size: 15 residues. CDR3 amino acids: CARGGRISGRTEAFF. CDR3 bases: TGTGCCCGGGGAGGTCGCATTTCTGGTCGCACTGAAGCTTTCTTT.

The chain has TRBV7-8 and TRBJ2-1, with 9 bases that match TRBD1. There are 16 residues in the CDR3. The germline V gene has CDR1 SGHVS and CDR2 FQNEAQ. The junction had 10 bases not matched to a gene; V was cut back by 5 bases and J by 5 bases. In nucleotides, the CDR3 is TGTGCCAGCAGCAAGCTAGGACAGGGGTACAACAATGAGCAGTTCTTC. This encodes CASSKLGQGYNNEQFF.

Written as DNA, the CDR3 is TGTGCCAGCAGGATGTCGGGTAAGCAGTTCTTC. This sequence encodes CASRMSGKQFF. V gene TRBV11-2 combines with J gene TRBJ2-1; D ambiguous. CDR3 length equals 11 residues. Germline assignment: CDR1 SGHAT and CDR2 FQNNGV. V lost 6 bases, J lost 11 bases, and 11 bases lay in between.

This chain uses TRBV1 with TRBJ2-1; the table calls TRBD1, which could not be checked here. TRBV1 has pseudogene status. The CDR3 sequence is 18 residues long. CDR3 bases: TGCACCAGCAGCCATAAGTTCACCGGGACAGGGACCCACAATGAGCAGTTCTTC. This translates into CTSSHKFTGTGTHNEQFF.

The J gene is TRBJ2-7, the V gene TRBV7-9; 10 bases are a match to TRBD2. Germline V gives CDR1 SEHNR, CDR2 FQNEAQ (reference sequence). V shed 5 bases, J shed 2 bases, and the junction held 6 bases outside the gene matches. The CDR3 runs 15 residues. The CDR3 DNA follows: TGTGCCAGCAGCAATAGCGGGAGGCCCCCCTACGAGCAGTACTTC. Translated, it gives CASSNSGRPPYEQYF.

CDR3 DNA sequence: TGCGCCAGCAGATATGGAGATACGCAGTATTTT. Amino acid sequence: CASRYGDTQYF. The chain carries TRBV10-2 and TRBJ2-3; no clear D gene. CDR1 and CDR2 (germline): WSHSY, SAAADI. This CDR3 is built from 11 residues. The germline V and J ends were trimmed by 6 bases and 5 bases, with 6 bases remaining between them.

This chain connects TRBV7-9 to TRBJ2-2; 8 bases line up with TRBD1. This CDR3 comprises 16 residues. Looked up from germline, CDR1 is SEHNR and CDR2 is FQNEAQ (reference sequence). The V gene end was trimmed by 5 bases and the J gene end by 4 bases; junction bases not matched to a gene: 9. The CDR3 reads CASSRVPGQATGELFF. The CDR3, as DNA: TGTGCCAGCAGCCGTGTCCCGGGACAGGCCACCGGGGAGCTGTTTTTT.

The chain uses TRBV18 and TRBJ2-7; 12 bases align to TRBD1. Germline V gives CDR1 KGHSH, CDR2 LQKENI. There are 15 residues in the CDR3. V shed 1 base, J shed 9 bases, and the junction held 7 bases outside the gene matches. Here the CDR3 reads CASSPRPGQGAGQYF. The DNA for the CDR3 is TGTGCCAGCTCACCACGCCCGGGACAGGGGGCAGGGCAGTACTTC.

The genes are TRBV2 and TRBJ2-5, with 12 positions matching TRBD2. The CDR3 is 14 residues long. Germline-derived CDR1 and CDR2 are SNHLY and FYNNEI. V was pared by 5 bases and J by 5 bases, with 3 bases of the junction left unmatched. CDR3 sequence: CASSPSGRVETQYF. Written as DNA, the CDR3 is TGTGCCAGCAGTCCTAGCGGGAGGGTGGAGACCCAGTACTTC.

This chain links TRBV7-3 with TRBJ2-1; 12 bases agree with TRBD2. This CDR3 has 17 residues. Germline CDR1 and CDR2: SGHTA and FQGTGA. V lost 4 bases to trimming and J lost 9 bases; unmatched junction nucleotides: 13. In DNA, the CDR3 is TGTGCCAGCAGCTCGCAGCCTCCTAGCGGGAGGGCAAGTGAGCAGTTCTTC. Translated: CASSSQPPSGRASEQFF.

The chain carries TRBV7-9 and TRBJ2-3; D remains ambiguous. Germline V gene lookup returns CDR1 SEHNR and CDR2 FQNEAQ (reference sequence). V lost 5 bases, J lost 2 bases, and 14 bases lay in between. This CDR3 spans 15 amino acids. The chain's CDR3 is CASSLDFSFTDTQYF. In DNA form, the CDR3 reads TGTGCCAGCAGCCTTGACTTTTCCTTCACAGATACGCAGTATTTT.

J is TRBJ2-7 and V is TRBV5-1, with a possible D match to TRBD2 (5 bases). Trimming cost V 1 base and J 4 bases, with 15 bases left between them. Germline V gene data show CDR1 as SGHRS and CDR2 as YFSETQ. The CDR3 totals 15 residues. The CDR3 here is CASSLNAGSGYEQYF. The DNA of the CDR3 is TGCGCCAGCAGCTTGAATGCTGGGAGCGGATACGAGCAGTACTTC.